This TCR beta chain emerged from a study of CD8 T cells in Susac syndrome. CDR3 length: 14 residues. V was clipped by 4 bases and J by 0 bases, with 9 bases between them. Germline CDR1 WSHSY, CDR2 SAAADI. RNA was extracted with the RNeasy kit, and a quantity of about 0.45 to 1 ug was reverse transcribed using random hexamers. TCRdb used MiXCR to reprocess the immunoSEQ multiplex PCR reads, holding one entry per CDR3 protein. The table shows 150,000 to 160,000 distinct CDR3 sequences, with 85% to 95% occurring only once. Sequenced sample: CD4+ T cells from PBMCs. V is TRBV10-2 and J is TRBJ1-1; maybe TRBD1 (6 bases). The sequence came from a human donor with Susac syndrome. The CDR3: CASSAKGVNTEAFF. The CDR3 coding sequence is TGCGCCAGCAGTGCTAAGGGGGTGAACACTGAAGCTTTCTTT.